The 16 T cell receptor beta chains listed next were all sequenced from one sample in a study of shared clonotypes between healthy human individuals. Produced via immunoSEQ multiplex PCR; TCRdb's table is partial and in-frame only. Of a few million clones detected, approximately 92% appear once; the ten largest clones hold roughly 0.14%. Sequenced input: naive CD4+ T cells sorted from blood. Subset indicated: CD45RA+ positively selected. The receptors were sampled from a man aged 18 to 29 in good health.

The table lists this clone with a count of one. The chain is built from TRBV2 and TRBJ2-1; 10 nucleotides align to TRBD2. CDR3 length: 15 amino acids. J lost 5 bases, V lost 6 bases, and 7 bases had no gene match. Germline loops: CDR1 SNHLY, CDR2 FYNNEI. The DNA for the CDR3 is TGTGCCAGCAGCGCCAGCGGGAGGGCCGACAATGAGCAGTTCTTC. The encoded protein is CASSASGRADNEQFF.

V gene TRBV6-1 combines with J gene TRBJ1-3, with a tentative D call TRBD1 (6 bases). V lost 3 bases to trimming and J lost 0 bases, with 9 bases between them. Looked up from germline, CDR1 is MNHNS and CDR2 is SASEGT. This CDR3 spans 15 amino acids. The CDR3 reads CASSERGSSGNTIYF. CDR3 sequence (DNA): TGTGCCAGCAGTGAGAGGGGGAGCTCTGGAAACACCATATATTTT.

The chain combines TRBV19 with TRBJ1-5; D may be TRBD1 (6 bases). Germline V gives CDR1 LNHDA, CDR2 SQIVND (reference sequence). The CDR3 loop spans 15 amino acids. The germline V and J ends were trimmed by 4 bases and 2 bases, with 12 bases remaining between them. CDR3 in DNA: TGTGCCAGTAGTACCGTGGCAGGGGGCAATCAGCCCCAGCATTTT. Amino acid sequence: CASSTVAGGNQPQHF.

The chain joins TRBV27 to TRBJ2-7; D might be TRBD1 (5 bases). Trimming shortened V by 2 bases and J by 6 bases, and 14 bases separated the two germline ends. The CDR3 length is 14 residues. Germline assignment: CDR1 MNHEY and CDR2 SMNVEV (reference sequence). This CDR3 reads CASSLGQGTGEQYF. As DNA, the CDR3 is TGTGCCAGCAGTTTAGGTCAGGGAACAGGCGAGCAGTACTTC.

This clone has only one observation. The CDR3 sequence: CASSSTLQKEQFF. The CDR3 DNA sequence: TGTGCCAGCAGCTCTACCCTCCAGAAGGAGCAGTTCTTC. This sequence joins TRBV6-5 and TRBJ2-1; unclear D gene. CDR3 size: 13 residues. Germline loops: CDR1 MNHEY, CDR2 SVGAGI. V was shortened by 6 bases and J by 10 bases, with 16 bases between the two germline ends.

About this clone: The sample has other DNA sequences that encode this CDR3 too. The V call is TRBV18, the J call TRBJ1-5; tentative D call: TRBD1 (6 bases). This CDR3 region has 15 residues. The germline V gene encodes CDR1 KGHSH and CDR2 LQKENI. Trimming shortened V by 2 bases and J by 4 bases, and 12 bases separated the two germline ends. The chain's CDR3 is CASSPNTGSNQPQHF. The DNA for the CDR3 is TGTGCCAGCTCACCAAATACAGGGTCAAATCAGCCCCAGCATTTT.

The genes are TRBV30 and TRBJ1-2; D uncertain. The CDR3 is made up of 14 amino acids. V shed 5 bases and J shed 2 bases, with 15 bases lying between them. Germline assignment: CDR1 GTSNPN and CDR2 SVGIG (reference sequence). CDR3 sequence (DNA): TGTGCCTGGGTGGACTACCCTCAGAACTATGGCTACACCTTC. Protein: CAWVDYPQNYGYTF.

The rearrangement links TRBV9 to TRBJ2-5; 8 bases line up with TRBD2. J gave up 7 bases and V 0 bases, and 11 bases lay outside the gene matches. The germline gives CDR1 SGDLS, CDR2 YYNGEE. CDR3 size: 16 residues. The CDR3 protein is CASSVADNSGVGTQYF. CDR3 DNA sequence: TGTGCCAGCAGCGTAGCCGACAATAGCGGGGTTGGGACCCAGTACTTC.

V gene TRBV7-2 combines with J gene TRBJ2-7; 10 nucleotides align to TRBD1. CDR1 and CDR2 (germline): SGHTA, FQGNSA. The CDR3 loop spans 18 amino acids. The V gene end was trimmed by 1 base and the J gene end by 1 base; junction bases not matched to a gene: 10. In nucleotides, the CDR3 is TGTGCCAGCAGCTTAGTATCATGGAGACAGGGGGCGTCCTACGAGCAGTACTTC. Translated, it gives CASSLVSWRQGASYEQYF.

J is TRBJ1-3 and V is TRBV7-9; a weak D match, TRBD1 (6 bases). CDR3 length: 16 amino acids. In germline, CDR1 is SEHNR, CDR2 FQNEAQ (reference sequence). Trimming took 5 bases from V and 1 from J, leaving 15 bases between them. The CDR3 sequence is CASSPPQGGSGNTIYF. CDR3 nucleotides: TGTGCCAGCAGCCCCCCACAGGGAGGGTCTGGAAACACCATATATTTT.

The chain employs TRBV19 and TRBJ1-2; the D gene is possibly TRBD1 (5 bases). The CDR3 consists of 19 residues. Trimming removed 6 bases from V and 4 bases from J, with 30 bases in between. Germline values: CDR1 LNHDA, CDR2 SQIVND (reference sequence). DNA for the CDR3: TGTGCCAGTAGCCTTTACGAACCAGGGACCGCGCCTTACTCCTATGGCTACACCTTC. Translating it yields CASSLYEPGTAPYSYGYTF.

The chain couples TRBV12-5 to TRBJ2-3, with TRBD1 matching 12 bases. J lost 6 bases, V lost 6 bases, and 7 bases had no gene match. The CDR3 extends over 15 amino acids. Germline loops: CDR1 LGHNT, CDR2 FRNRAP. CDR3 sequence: CASGPGQGARDTQYF. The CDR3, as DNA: TGTGCTAGTGGCCCGGGACAGGGGGCGAGGGATACGCAGTATTTT. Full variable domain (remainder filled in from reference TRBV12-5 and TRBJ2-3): DARVTQTPRHKVTEMGQEVTMRCQPILGHNTVFWYRQTMMQGLELLAYFRNRAPLDDSGMPKDRFSAEMPDATLATLKIQPSEPRDSAVYFCASGPGQGARDTQYFGPGTRLTVL.

Here the CDR3 DNA reads TGTGCCTGGAGGGGGGACAGGAGCTCCTACGAGCAGTACTTC. It yields the protein CAWRGDRSSYEQYF. The chain joins TRBV30 to TRBJ2-7, with 8 bases identical to TRBD1. The CDR3 contains 14 residues. J lost 0 bases, V lost 3 bases, and 4 bases had no gene match. Germline V CDR1 and CDR2: GTSNPN, SVGIG (reference sequence).

The CDR3 reads CAWSRDSEQYF. Here the CDR3 DNA reads TGTGCCTGGAGTCGGGACAGCGAGCAGTACTTC. V is TRBV30 and J is TRBJ2-7; 7 nucleotides line up with TRBD1. CDR3 length: 11 residues. The ends lost 2 bases at V and 6 bases at J; junction bases unmatched: 1. The V gene's germline CDR1 is GTSNPN and CDR2 SVGIG (reference sequence).

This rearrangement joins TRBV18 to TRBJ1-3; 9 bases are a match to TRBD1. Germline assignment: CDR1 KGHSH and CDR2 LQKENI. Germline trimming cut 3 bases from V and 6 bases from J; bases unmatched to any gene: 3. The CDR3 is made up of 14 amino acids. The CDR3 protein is CASSPGTGKNTIYF. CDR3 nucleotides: TGTGCCAGCTCACCTGGGACAGGGAAAAACACCATATATTTT.

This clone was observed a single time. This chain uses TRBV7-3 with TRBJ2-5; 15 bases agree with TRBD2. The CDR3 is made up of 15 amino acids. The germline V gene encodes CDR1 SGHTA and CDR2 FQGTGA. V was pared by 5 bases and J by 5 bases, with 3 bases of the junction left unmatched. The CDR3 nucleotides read TGTGCCAGCAGCCCCGGGACTAGCGGGGGGGAGACCCAGTACTTC. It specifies CASSPGTSGGETQYF. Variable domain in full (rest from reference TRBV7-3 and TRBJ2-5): GAGVSQTPSNKVTEKGKYVELRCDPISGHTALYWYRQSLGQGPEFLIYFQGTGAADDSGLPNDRFFAVRPEGSVSTLKIQRTERGDSAVYLCASSPGTSGGETQYFGPGTRLLVL.